A selection of T cell receptor beta chains follows, all from one sample in a study of T-cell reconstitution after alpha-beta-depleted transplantation in children. MiXCR was run by TCRdb on the PCR reads, yielding one entry per CDR3 protein. Of 200,000 or so distinct CDR3 sequences in the sample, about 6.6% are singletons; the top ten hold around 5%. Sequencing used PBMCs, obtained before TCRalphabeta/CD19-depleted stem cell transplant. The receptors stem from a boy younger than 10 with acute lymphoblastic leukemia, due to receive a stem cell transplant. CDR3s include the opening cysteine and the closing phenylalanine or tryptophan. The order of the fields is CDR3 DNA, CDR3 protein, V gene, D gene, J gene, clone size. D genes are given only for firm matches. Size is stated for part of the rows, as once, few or many counts, or as a class when the clone is expanded.

DNA: TGCAGTACACCGGGACCAAGATGGGGCGAGCAGTACTTC
CDR3: CSTPGPRWGEQYF
V: TRBV20-1
D: -
J: TRBJ2-7
size: few

DNA: TGTGCTAGCAGCTTAGCCTCCGGGTCTCAAGAGACCCAGTACTTC
CDR3: CASSLASGSQETQYF
V: TRBV7-7
D: -
J: TRBJ2-5
size: many

DNA: TGTGCCAGCAGCCAGAGACAGGGGTCAAACGAGCAGTACTTC
CDR3: CASSQRQGSNEQYF
V: TRBV11-2
D: TRBD1
J: TRBJ2-7
size: many

DNA: TGTGCCGGACAGGGTTCAGGAACAATACGATTCACCGGGGAGCTGTTTTTT
CDR3: CAGQGSGTIRFTGELFF
V: TRBV7-9
D: TRBD1
J: TRBJ2-2
size: many

DNA: TGTGCCAGCAGCCCTAGCGGAAAAGAGACCCAGTACTTC
CDR3: CASSPSGKETQYF
V: TRBV7-9
D: TRBD2
J: TRBJ2-5
size: many

DNA: TGTGCCAGCAGCTGGTTCGAGAACGCCGGGGAGCTGTTTTTT
CDR3: CASSWFENAGELFF
V: TRBV5-6
D: -
J: TRBJ2-2
size: few

DNA: TGTGGCAGCAGCTTATCGCGGACTAACAATGAGCAGTTCTTC
CDR3: CGSSLSRTNNEQFF
V: TRBV7-2
D: -
J: TRBJ2-1
size: -

DNA: TGTGCCAGCAGCCCATGGGGCACGGGGACCCAGTACTTC
CDR3: CASSPWGTGTQYF
V: TRBV7-9
D: -
J: TRBJ2-5
size: -

DNA: TGTGCCAGCAACCTTGACAGGGACAGCATTCAGTACTTC
CDR3: CASNLDRDSIQYF
V: TRBV6-1
D: TRBD1
J: TRBJ2-4
size: many

DNA: TGTGCCAGCAGTGTGGGGCAGGGGAGCCACACCGGGGAGCTGTTTTTT
CDR3: CASSVGQGSHTGELFF
V: TRBV2
D: -
J: TRBJ2-2
size: -

DNA: TGTGCCAGCAGTTTAGGACTAGCCCTCGAGCAGTACTTC
CDR3: CASSLGLALEQYF
V: TRBV12-3/TRBV12-4
D: TRBD2
J: TRBJ2-7
size: many

DNA: TGTGCCAGCAGTTCGACATCTAGCACAGATACGCAGTATTTT
CDR3: CASSSTSSTDTQYF
V: TRBV7-3
D: -
J: TRBJ2-3
size: many

DNA: TGCAGTGCTAGGGGCTCTGCAGACCACGAGCAGTACTTC
CDR3: CSARGSADHEQYF
V: TRBV20-1
D: -
J: TRBJ2-7
size: -

DNA: TGTGCTAGCAGCTTAGCGCTGGGATCTGAATACGAGCAGTACTTC
CDR3: CASSLALGSEYEQYF
V: TRBV7-7
D: -
J: TRBJ2-7
size: many

DNA: TGTGCCAGCAGCTCGCTCAGGGGGAGTAACACCGGGGAGCTGTTTTTT
CDR3: CASSSLRGSNTGELFF
V: TRBV7-9
D: TRBD1
J: TRBJ2-2
size: many

DNA: TGTGCCAGCAGTTGGGACGAGGCCTACGAGCAGTACTTC
CDR3: CASSWDEAYEQYF
V: TRBV12-3/TRBV12-4
D: -
J: TRBJ2-7
size: -

DNA: TGTGCCAGCAGTTACGGGGACATGTATTTT
CDR3: CASSYGDMYF
V: TRBV6-2/TRBV6-3
D: -
J: TRBJ2-3
size: few

DNA: TGTGCCAGCAGCCGTGGAGCTAGCGAAGAGACCCAGTACTTC
CDR3: CASSRGASEETQYF
V: TRBV7-2
D: -
J: TRBJ2-5
size: few

DNA: TGTGCCAGCAGCGTAGGGGGCAGGTGGGATGAGCAGTTCTTC
CDR3: CASSVGGRWDEQFF
V: TRBV9
D: -
J: TRBJ2-1
size: many

DNA: TGTGCCAGCAGCCCGGTAAACCTAAACAGAAACGAAAAACTGTTTTTT
CDR3: CASSPVNLNRNEKLFF
V: TRBV7-2
D: -
J: TRBJ1-4
size: many

DNA: TGTGCCAGCAGCCCCCGTCGGGCGGGAGCGCTATACAATGAGCAGTTCTTC
CDR3: CASSPRRAGALYNEQFF
V: TRBV11-2
D: TRBD2
J: TRBJ2-1
size: few

DNA: TGCAGCGTTGAATCCGGCAGGGTCGCTGAAGCTTTCTTT
CDR3: CSVESGRVAEAFF
V: TRBV29-1
D: -
J: TRBJ1-1
size: many

DNA: TGTGCCAGCAGCTTCAGCGGGGGGGCCTACAATGAGCAGTTCTTC
CDR3: CASSFSGGAYNEQFF
V: TRBV7-2
D: TRBD2
J: TRBJ2-1
size: many

DNA: TGCGCCAGCAGCTCAGGCTTACGAGAGGAAGAGACCCAGTACTTC
CDR3: CASSSGLREEETQYF
V: TRBV5-1
D: -
J: TRBJ2-5
size: many

DNA: TGTGCCAGCGCAGGGCAGGCGGAGACCCAGTACTTC
CDR3: CASAGQAETQYF
V: TRBV28
D: -
J: TRBJ2-5
size: many

DNA: TGTGCCAGTAGTATAGCGGGGGAAGAGACCCAGTACTTC
CDR3: CASSIAGEETQYF
V: TRBV19
D: -
J: TRBJ2-5
size: many